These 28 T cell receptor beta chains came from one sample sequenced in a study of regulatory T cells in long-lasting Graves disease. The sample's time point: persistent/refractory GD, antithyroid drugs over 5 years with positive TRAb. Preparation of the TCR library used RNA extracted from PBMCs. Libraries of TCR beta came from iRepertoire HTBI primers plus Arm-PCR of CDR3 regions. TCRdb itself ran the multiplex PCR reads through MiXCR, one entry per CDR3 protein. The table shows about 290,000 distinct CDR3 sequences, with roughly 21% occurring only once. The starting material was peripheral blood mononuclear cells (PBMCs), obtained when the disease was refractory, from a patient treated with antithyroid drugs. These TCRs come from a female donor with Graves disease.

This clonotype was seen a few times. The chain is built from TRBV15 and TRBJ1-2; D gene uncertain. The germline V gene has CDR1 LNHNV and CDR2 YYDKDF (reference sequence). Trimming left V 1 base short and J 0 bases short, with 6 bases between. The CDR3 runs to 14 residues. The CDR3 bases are TGTGCCACCAGCAGAGGGGCAGCTAACTATGGCTACACCTTC. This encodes CATSRGAANYGYTF.

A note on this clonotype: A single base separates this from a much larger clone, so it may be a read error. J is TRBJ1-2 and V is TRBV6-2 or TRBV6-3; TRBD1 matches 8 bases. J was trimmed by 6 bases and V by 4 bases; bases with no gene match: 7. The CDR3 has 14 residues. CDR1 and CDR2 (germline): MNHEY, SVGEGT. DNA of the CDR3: TGTGCCAGCAGTTCCAACGACAGGGGAAATGGCTACACCTTC. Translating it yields CASSSNDRGNGYTF.

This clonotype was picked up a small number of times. As DNA, the CDR3 is TGTGCCAGCTCAGAGTATGATGACTCCTCCTATGGCTACACCTTC. Translation gives CASSEYDDSSYGYTF. This sequence joins TRBV18 and TRBJ1-2; D is uncertain. Germline V gene data show CDR1 as KGHSH and CDR2 as LQKENI. V dropped 5 bases and J dropped 4 bases, with 17 bases sitting between them. The CDR3 length is 15 residues.

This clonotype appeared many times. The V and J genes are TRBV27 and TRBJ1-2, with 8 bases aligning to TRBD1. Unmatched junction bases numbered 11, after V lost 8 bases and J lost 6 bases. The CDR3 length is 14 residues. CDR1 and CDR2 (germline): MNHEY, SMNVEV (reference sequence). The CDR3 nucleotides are TGTGCCAGCCAGGTCCCAGGGGGCTGGGATGGCTACACCTTC. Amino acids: CASQVPGGWDGYTF.

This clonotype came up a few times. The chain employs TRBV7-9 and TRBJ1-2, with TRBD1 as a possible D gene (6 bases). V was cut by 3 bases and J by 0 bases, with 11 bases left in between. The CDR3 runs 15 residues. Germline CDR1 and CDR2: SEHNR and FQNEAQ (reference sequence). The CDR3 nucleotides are TGTGCCAGCAGCTTTACCGGGACAACTAACTATGGCTACACCTTC. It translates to CASSFTGTTNYGYTF.

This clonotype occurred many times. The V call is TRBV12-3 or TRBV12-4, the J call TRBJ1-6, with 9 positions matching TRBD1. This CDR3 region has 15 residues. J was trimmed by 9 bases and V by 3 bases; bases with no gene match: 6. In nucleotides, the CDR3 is TGTGCCAGCAGTTTGGAGACAGGGGGTGCTTCACCCCTCCACTTT. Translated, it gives CASSLETGGASPLHF.

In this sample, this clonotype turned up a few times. CDR3 nucleotides: TGTGCCAGCAGGACCGGACAGGGTGCCTCCTACGAGCAGTACTTC. This gives the protein CASRTGQGASYEQYF. The chain links TRBV6-1 to TRBJ2-7; the match to TRBD1 covers 8 bases. Trimming took 6 bases from V and 0 from J; bases not matched to a gene: 7. The germline V gene has CDR1 MNHNS and CDR2 SASEGT. The CDR3 is made up of 15 amino acids.

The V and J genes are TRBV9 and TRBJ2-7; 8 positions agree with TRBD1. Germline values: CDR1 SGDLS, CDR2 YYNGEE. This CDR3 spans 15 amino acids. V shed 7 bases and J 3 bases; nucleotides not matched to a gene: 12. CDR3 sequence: CASSPGQGGRYEQYF. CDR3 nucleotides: TGTGCCAGCTCACCAGGACAGGGTGGCCGCTACGAGCAGTACTTC.

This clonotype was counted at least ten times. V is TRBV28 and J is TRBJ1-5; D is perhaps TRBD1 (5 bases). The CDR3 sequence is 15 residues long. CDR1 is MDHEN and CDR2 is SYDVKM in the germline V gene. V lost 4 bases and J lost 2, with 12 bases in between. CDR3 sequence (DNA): TGTGCCAGCAGTTCCTCCGGGGGAGGCAATCAGCCCCAGCATTTT. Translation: CASSSSGGGNQPQHF.

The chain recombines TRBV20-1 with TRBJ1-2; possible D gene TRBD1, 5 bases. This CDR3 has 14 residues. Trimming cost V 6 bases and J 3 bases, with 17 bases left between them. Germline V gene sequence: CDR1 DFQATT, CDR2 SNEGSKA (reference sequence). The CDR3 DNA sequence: TGCAGTGCCTGGACTCTAGGGGAGTACTATGGCTACACCTTC. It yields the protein CSAWTLGEYYGYTF.

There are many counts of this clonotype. The DNA of the CDR3 is TGCAGTGCTAGATCCCAGGGCAATGGCTACACCTTC. It codes for CSARSQGNGYTF. The rearrangement joins TRBV20-1 to TRBJ1-2; D possibly corresponds to TRBD1 (5 bases). V was pared by 2 bases and J by 6 bases, with 10 bases between. Per the germline V gene, CDR1 is DFQATT and CDR2 is SNEGSKA (reference sequence). The CDR3 covers 12 residues.

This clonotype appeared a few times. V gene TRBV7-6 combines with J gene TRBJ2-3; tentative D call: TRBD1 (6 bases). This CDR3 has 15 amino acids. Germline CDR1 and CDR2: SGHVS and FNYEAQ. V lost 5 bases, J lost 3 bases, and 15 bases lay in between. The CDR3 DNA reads TGTGCCAGCAGCCAGGGGTCGGGGAAAACAGATACGCAGTATTTT. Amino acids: CASSQGSGKTDTQYF. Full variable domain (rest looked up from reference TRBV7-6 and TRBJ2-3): GAGVSQSPRYKVTKRGQDVALRCDPISGHVSLYWYRQALGQGPEFLTYFNYEAQQDKSGLPNDRFSAERPEGSISTLTIQRTEQRDSAMYRCASSQGSGKTDTQYFGPGTRLTVL.

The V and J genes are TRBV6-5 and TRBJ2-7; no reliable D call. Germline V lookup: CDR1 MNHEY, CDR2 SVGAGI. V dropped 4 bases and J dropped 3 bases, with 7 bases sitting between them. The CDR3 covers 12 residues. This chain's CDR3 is CASSWVGYEQYF. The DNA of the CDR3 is TGTGCCAGCAGTTGGGTGGGCTACGAGCAGTACTTC.

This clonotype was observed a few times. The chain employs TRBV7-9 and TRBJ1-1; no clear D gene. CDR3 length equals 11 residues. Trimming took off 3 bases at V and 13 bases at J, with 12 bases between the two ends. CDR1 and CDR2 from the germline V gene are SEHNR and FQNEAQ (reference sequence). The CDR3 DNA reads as TGTGCCAGCAGCTTGGAGGGTATTGGTTTCTTT. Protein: CASSLEGIGFF.

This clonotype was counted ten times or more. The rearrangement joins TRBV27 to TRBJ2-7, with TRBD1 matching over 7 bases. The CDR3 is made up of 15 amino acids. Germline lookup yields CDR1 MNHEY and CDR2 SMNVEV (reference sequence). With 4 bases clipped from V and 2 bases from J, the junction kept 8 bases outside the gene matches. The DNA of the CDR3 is TGTGCCAGCAGTTCGTTCGAGGGGGCAGCCTACGAGCAGTACTTC. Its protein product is CASSSFEGAAYEQYF.

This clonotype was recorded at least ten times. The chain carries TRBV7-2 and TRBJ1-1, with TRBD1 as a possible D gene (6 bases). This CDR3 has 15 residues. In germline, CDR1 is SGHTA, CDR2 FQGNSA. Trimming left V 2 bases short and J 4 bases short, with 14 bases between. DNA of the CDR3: TGTGCCAGCAGCTTACCGCAGGGGAGGACCACTGAAGCTTTCTTT. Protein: CASSLPQGRTTEAFF.

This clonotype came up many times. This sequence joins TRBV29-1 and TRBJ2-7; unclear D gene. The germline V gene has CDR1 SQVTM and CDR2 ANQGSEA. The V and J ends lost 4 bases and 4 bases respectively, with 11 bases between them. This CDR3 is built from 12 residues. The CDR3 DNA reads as TGCAGCGTTGGAATAGGGTCGTACGAGCAGTACTTC. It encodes CSVGIGSYEQYF.

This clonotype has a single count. CDR3: CASSYLSGGSNEKLFF. CDR3 in DNA: TGTGCCAGCAGTTATCTTTCAGGGGGATCTAATGAAAAACTGTTTTTT. The rearrangement uses TRBV6-9 and TRBJ1-4, with 7 positions matching TRBD1. This CDR3 spans 16 amino acids. Trimming at V came to 2 bases and at J to 3 bases, leaving 6 bases not matched to a gene. From germline, CDR1 is MNHGY and CDR2 SVAAGI.

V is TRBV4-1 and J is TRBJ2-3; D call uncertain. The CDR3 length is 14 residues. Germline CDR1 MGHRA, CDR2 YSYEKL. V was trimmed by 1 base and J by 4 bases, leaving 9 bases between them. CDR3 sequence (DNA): TGCGCCAGCAGCCAAGTAACGGGTGCAGATACGCAGTATTTT. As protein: CASSQVTGADTQYF.

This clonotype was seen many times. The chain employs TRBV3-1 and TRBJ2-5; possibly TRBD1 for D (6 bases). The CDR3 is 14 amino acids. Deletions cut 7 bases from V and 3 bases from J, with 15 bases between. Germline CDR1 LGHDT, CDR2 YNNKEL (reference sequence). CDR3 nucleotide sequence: TGTGCCAGCACGGGACACCCTGTAAAAGAGACCCAGTACTTC. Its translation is CASTGHPVKETQYF.

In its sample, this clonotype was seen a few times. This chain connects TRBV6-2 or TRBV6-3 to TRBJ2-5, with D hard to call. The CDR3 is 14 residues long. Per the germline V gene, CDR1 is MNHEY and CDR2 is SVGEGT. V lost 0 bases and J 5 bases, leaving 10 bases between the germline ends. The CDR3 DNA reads TGTGCCAGCAGTTACTCGCGATTGCGGGAGACCCAGTACTTC. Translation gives CASSYSRLRETQYF.

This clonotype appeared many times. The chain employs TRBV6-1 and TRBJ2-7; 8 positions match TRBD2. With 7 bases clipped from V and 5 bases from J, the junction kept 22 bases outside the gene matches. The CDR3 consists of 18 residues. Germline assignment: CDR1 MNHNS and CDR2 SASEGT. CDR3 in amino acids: CASTRTSRRLGRIDEQYF. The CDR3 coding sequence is TGTGCCAGCACGAGGACTAGCAGACGTCTTGGCCGGATCGACGAGCAGTACTTC.

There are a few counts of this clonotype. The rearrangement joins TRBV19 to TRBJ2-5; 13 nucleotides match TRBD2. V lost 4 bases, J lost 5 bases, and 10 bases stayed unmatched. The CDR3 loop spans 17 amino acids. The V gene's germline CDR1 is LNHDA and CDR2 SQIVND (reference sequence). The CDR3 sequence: CASSTRTSGSLWETQYF. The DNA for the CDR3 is TGTGCCAGTAGTACTCGGACTAGCGGGAGTTTGTGGGAGACCCAGTACTTC.

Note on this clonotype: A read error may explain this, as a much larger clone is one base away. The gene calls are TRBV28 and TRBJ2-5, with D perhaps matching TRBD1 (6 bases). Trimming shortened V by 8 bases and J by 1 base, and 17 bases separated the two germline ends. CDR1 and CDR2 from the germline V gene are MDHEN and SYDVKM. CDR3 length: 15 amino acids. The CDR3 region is CASPSNRAPQETQYF. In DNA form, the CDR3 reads TGTGCCAGCCCGTCAAACAGGGCCCCCCAAGAGACCCAGTACTTC. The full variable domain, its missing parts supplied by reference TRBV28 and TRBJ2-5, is DVKVTQSSRYLVKRTGEKVFLECVQDMDHENMFWYRQDPGLGLRLIYFSYDVKMKEKGDIPEGYSVSREKKERFSLILESASTNQTSMYLCASPSNRAPQETQYFGPGTRLLVL.

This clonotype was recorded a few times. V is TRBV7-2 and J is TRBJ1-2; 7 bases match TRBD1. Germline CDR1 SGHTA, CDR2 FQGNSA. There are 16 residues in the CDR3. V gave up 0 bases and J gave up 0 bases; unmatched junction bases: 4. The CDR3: CASSLAGGGSNYGYTF. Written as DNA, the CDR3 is TGTGCCAGCAGCTTAGCGGGAGGGGGCTCTAACTATGGCTACACCTTC.

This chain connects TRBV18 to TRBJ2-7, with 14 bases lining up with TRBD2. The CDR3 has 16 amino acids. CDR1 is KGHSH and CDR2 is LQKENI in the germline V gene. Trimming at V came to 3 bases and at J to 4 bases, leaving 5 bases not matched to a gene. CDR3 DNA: TGTGCCAGCTCACCCGGACTAGCGGGAGGAGCGTACGAGCAGTACTTC. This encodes CASSPGLAGGAYEQYF.

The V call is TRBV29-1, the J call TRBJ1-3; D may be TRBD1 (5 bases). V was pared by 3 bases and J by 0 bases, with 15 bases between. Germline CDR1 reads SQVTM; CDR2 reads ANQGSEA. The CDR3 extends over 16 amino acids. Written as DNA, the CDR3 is TGCAGCGTTGATGGGTACGACAGTAGCTCTGGAAACACCATATATTTT. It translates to CSVDGYDSSSGNTIYF.

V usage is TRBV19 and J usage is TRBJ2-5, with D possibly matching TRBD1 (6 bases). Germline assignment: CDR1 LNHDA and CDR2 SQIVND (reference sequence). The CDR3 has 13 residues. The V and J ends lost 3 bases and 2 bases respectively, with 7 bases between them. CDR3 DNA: TGTGCCAGTAGTATGGGGACACAAGAGACCCAGTACTTC. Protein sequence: CASSMGTQETQYF. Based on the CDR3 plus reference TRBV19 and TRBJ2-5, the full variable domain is DGGITQSPKYLFRKEGQNVTLSCEQNLNHDAMYWYRQDPGQGLRLIYYSQIVNDFQKGDIAEGYSVSREKKESFPLTVTSAQKNPTAFYLCASSMGTQETQYFGPGTRLLVL.